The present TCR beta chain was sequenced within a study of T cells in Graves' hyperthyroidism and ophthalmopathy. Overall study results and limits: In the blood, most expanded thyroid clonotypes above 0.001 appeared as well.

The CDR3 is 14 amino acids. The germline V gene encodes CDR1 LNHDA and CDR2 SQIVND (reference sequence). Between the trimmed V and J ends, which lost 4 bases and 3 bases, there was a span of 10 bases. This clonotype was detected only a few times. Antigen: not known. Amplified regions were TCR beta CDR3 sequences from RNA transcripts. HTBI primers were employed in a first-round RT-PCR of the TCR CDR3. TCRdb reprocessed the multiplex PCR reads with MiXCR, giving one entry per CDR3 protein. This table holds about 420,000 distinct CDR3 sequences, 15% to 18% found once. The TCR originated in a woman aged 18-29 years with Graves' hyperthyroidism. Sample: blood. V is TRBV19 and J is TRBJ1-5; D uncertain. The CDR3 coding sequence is TGTGCCAGTAGTACAGTACCGATCAATCAGCCCCAGCATTTT. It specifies CASSTVPINQPQHF.